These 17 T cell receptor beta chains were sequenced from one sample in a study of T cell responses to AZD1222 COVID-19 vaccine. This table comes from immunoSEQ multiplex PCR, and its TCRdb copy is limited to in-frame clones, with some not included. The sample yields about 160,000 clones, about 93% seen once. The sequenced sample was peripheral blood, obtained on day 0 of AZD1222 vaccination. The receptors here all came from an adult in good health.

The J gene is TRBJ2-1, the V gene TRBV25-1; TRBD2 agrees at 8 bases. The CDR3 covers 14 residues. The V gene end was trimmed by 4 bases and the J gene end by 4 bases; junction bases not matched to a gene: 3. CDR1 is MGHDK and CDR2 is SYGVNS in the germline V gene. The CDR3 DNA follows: TGTGCCAGCAGTGTGGTAGCGGGGTACAATGAGCAGTTCTTC. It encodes CASSVVAGYNEQFF.

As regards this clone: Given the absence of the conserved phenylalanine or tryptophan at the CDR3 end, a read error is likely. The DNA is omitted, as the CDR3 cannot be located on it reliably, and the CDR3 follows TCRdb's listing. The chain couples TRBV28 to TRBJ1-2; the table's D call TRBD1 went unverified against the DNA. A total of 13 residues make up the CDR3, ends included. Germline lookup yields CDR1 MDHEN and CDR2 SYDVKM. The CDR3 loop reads CASSLKWGQGSLR.

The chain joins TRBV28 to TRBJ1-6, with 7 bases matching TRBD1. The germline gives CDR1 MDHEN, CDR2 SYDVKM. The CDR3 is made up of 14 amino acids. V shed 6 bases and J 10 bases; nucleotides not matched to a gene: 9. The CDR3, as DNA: TGTGCCAGCAGGTCTACAGGGGCCGCATCACCCCTCCACTTT. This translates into CASRSTGAASPLHF.

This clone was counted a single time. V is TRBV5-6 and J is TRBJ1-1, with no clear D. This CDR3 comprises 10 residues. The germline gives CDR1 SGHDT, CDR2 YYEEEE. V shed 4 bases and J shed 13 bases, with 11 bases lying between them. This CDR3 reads CASSLIFGFF. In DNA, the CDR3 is TGTGCCAGCAGCCTTATTTTTGGTTTCTTT.

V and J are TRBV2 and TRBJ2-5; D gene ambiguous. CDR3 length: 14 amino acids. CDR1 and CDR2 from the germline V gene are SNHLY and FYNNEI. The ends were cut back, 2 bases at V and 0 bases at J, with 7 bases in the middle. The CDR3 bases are TGTGCCAGCAGTGAATCCCTGTACCAAGAGACCCAGTACTTC. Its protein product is CASSESLYQETQYF.

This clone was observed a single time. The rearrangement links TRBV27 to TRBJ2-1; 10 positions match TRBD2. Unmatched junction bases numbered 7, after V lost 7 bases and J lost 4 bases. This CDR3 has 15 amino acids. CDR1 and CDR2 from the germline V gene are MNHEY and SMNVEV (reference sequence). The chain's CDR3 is CASTRTSGIYNEQFF. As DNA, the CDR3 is TGTGCCAGCACACGGACTAGCGGAATTTACAATGAGCAGTTCTTC.

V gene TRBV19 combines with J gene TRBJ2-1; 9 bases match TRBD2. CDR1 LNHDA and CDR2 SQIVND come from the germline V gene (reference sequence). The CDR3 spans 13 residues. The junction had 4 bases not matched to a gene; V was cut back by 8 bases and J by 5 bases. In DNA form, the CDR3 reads TGTGCCAGTGTTAGCGGGAGCCACAATGAGCAGTTCTTC. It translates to CASVSGSHNEQFF.

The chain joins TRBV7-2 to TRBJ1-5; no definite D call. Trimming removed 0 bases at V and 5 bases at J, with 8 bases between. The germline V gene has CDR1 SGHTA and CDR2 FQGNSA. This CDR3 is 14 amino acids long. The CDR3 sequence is CASSLAAVYQPQHF. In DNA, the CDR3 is TGTGCCAGCAGCTTAGCGGCAGTCTATCAGCCCCAGCATTTT.

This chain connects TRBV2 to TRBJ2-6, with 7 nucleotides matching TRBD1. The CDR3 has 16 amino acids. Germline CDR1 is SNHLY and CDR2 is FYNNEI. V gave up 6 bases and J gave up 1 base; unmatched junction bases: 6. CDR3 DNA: TGTGCCAGCAGCCCACAGGGGTGGTCTGGGGCCAACGTCCTGACTTTC. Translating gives CASSPQGWSGANVLTF.

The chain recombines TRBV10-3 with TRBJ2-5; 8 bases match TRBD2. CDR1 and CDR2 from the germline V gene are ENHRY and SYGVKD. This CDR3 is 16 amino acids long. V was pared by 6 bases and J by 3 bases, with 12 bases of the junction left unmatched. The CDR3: CAISPAAGAGEETQYF. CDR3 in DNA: TGTGCCATCAGCCCCGCCGCAGGAGCGGGGGAAGAGACCCAGTACTTC.

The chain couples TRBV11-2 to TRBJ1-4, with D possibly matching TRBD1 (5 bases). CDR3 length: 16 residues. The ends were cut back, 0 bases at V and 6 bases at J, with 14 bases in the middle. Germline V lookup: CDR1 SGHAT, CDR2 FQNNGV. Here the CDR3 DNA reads TGTGCCAGCAGCTTAGATACCAAGGGGACCCATGAAAAACTGTTTTTT. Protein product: CASSLDTKGTHEKLFF.

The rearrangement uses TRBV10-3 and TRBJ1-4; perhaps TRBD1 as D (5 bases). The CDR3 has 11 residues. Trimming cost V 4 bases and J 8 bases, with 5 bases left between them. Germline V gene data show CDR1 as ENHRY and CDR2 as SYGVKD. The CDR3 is CAISAGEKLFF. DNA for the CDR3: TGTGCCATCAGTGCAGGGGAAAAACTGTTTTTT.

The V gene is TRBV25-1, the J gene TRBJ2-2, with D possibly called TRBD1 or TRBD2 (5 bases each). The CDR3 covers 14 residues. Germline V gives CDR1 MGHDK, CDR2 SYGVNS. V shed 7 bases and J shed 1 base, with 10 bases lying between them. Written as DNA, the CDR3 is TGTGCCAGCATTGGGGGATTGAACACCGGGGAGCTGTTTTTT. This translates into CASIGGLNTGELFF.

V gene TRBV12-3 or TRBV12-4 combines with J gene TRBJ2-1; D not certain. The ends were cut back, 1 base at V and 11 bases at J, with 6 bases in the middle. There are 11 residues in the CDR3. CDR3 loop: CASSLGHQQFF. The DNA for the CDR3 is TGTGCCAGCAGTTTAGGCCATCAGCAGTTCTTC.

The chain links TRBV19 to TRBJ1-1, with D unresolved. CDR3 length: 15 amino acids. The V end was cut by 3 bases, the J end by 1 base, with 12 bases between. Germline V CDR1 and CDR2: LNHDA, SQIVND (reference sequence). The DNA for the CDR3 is TGTGCCAGTAGTATTTTTCCGGGAGGGAACACTGAAGCTTTCTTT. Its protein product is CASSIFPGGNTEAFF.

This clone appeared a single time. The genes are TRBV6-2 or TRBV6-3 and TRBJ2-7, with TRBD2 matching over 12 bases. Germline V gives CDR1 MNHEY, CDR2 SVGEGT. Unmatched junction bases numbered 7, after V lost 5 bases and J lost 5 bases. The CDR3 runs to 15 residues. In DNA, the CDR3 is TGTGCCAGCAGTCAGACTAGCGGGAGTGGAGACGAGCAGTACGTC. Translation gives CASSQTSGSGDEQYV.

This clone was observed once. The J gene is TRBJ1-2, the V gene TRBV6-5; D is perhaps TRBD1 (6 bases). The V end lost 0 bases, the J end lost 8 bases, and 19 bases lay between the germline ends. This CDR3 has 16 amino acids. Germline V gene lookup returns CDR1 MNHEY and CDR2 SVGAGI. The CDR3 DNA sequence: TGTGCCAGCAGTTACTCGGCAGGGGCGGCTTCGGGAGGCTACACCTTC. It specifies CASSYSAGAASGGYTF.